Shown below are 5 T cell receptor beta chains from a single sample sequenced in a study of blood T cells in healthy people across ages. A second 7 to 11 cycle PCR used barcoded and J-beta primers. TCRdb passed the 5' RACE reads through MiXCR, listing each CDR3 protein once. This table holds 600,000 to 650,000 distinct CDR3 sequences, approximately 59% found once. The sample was blood. The receptor set was obtained from a man in his 60s in good health.

The CDR3 spells CASSLGPGATDTQYF. The CDR3 DNA reads as TGTGCCAGCAGCTTAGGGCCAGGCGCCACAGATACGCAGTATTTT. The chain combines TRBV7-2 with TRBJ2-3; no clear D. The ends were cut back, 1 base at V and 2 bases at J, with 10 bases in the middle. CDR1 SGHTA and CDR2 FQGNSA come from the germline V gene. The CDR3 covers 15 residues.

The chain is built from TRBV7-9 and TRBJ2-1, with D unresolved. The closer fit of TRBJ2-7 to the DNA end suggests the J call may be wrong. There are 14 residues in the CDR3. Looked up from germline, CDR1 is SEHNR and CDR2 is FQNEAQ (reference sequence). DNA of the CDR3: TGTGCCAGCAGCTTCTTTATGGGTTACAATGAGCAGTACTTC. It yields the protein CASSFFMGYNEQYF.

This chain links TRBV7-8 with TRBJ2-7, with 7 bases matching TRBD2. Looked up from germline, CDR1 is SGHVS and CDR2 is FQNEAQ. This CDR3 comprises 14 residues. Trimming cost V 6 bases and J 0 bases; bases outside gene matches: 5. This CDR3 is CASRSGANSYEQYF. The DNA for the CDR3 is TGTGCCAGCAGGAGCGGGGCCAACTCCTACGAGCAGTACTTC.

This clonotype was recorded a few times. The chain joins TRBV29-1 to TRBJ1-1, with unresolved D. The CDR3 totals 12 residues. Germline assignment: CDR1 SQVTM and CDR2 ANQGSEA. With 6 bases removed from V and 8 bases from J, the gap between germline ends came to 16 bases. As DNA, the CDR3 is TGCAGCGTGAAGACGGTAGCAAGCGAAGCTTTCTTT. Translation gives CSVKTVASEAFF.

In this sample, this clonotype turned up a few times. V usage is TRBV28 and J usage is TRBJ2-3, with no clear D. Trimming stripped 4 bases from V and 3 bases from J, with 8 bases between. The CDR3 contains 13 residues. Germline assignment: CDR1 MDHEN and CDR2 SYDVKM. CDR3 sequence (DNA): TGTGCCAGCAGTTACCAGGCTACAGATACGCAGTATTTT. Protein sequence: CASSYQATDTQYF.